These T cell receptor beta chains were read from a single sample in a study of cytomegalovirus exposure and HLA in healthy donors. Assay: immunoSEQ multiplex PCR; the TCRdb copy retains only in-frame clones and omits some. This table holds 150,000 to 200,000 clones, around 83% found once. The specimen sequenced was PBMCs. These receptors were obtained from a man between 40 and 49 years old in good health and CMV-seropositive. CDR3s include the opening cysteine and the closing phenylalanine or tryptophan. The order of the fields is clone size, CDR3 length, J gene, D gene, V gene, CDR3 protein, CDR3 DNA. A D gene is named only where the DNA matches it firmly. The listing skips clone size in some rows; elsewhere it reads once, few, many or a size class.

>.|16|TRBJ2-5|.|TRBV14
CASSPGSQAAQETQYF
TGTGCCAGCAGCCCGGGCTCCCAAGCGGCACAAGAGACCCAGTACTTC
>once|14|TRBJ2-7|.|TRBV19
CASSPPGGNYEQYF
TGTGCCAGTAGCCCCCCCGGGGGAAACTACGAGCAGTACTTC
>.|15|TRBJ1-5|.|TRBV2
CASSRDAQGLQPQHF
TGTGCCAGCAGTCGAGATGCACAGGGCCTTCAGCCCCAGCATTTT
>.|15|TRBJ1-3|.|TRBV27
CASSSAGVGGNTIYF
TGTGCCAGCAGTTCGGCGGGGGTCGGTGGAAACACCATATATTTT
>.|13|TRBJ2-7|.|TRBV19
CASLDKTSYEQYF
TGTGCCAGCCTTGACAAGACCTCCTACGAGCAGTACTTC
>.|12|TRBJ2-3|.|TRBV5-1
CASSLGVDTQYF
TGCGCCAGCAGCTTGGGAGTCGATACGCAGTATTTT
>few|14|TRBJ1-1|.|TRBV5-6
CASSRGKWGAEAFF
TGTGCCAGCAGTAGGGGTAAGTGGGGCGCTGAAGCTTTCTTT
>.|12|TRBJ1-2|.|TRBV6-6
CASSDNRVGYTF
TGTGCCAGCAGTGATAACAGGGTTGGCTACACCTTC
>.|13|TRBJ1-1|TRBD1|TRBV14
CASSRDRGTEAFF
TGTGCCAGCAGCCGGGACAGGGGCACTGAAGCTTTCTTT
>.|15|TRBJ2-7|TRBD1|TRBV6-5
CASSAGPTGDYEQYF
TGTGCCAGCTCCGCCGGACCGACAGGGGACTACGAGCAGTACTTC
>.|15|TRBJ2-1|.|TRBV11-2
CASSSTRGNNNEQFF
TGTGCCAGCAGCTCCACTAGGGGGAATAACAATGAGCAGTTCTTC
>.|14|TRBJ2-1|.|TRBV28
CASTLAESYNEQFF
TGTGCCAGCACCTTAGCGGAGTCCTACAATGAGCAGTTCTTC
>.|11|TRBJ2-1|.|TRBV5-1
CASSLAREQFF
TGCGCCAGCAGCTTGGCCCGGGAGCAGTTCTTC
>.|17|TRBJ2-1|TRBD2|TRBV7-9
CSSSLGTTASSYNEQFF
TGTTCCAGCAGCTTAGGGACTACCGCGAGCTCCTACAATGAGCAGTTCTTC
>.|14|TRBJ2-3|.|TRBV19
CASSMETFTDTQYF
TGTGCCAGTAGTATGGAGACTTTCACAGATACGCAGTATTTT
>.|13|TRBJ1-1|.|TRBV5-1
CASSLIGRAEAFF
TGCGCCAGCAGCTTGATTGGCAGGGCCGAAGCTTTCTTT
>.|17|TRBJ2-3|TRBD2|TRBV7-3
CASSHGTKVGNTDTQYF
TGTGCCAGCAGCCACGGGACTAAGGTCGGGAACACAGATACGCAGTATTTT
>.|18|TRBJ1-1|.|TRBV10-3
CAISEPLGGFRVNTEAFF
TGTGCCATCAGTGAGCCCCTTGGAGGGTTCAGGGTGAACACTGAAGCTTTCTTT
>.|15|TRBJ2-7|TRBD1|TRBV11-2
CASSLGGTANYEQYF
TGTGCCAGCAGCTTAGGTGGGACAGCTAACTACGAGCAGTACTTC
>few|11|TRBJ1-1|.|TRBV6-5
CASRESTEAFF
TGTGCCAGCAGGGAGAGCACTGAAGCTTTCTTT
>.|16|TRBJ2-1|TRBD2|TRBV10-3
CATWGGRTSSYNEQFF
TGTGCCACGTGGGGCGGCAGGACTAGCTCCTACAATGAGCAGTTCTTC
>.|15|TRBJ1-2|TRBD1|TRBV11-2
CASSSTGTGRYGYTF
TGTGCCAGCAGCTCTACCGGGACAGGTCGATATGGCTACACCTTC
>.|12|TRBJ1-1|.|TRBV14
CASSQNSLQAFF
TGTGCCAGCAGCCAAAACAGTCTGCAAGCTTTCTTT
>.|15|TRBJ1-2|TRBD1|TRBV5-6
CASSLSGGLERGYTF
TGTGCCAGCAGCTTGTCAGGGGGATTGGAAAGGGGCTACACCTTC
>.|19|TRBJ2-1|.|TRBV7-9
CASSLEGSRTRAEGGEQFF
TGTGCCAGCAGCTTAGAAGGGTCCCGAACGAGGGCCGAAGGTGGTGAGCAGTTCTTC
>.|13|TRBJ1-5|.|TRBV7-2
CASSLGQYQPQHF
TGTGCCAGCAGCTTAGGGCAGTATCAGCCCCAGCATTTT
>.|12|TRBJ1-4|.|TRBV7-9
CAGQLRNEKLFF
TGTGCCGGACAGCTGCGAAATGAAAAACTGTTTTTT
>.|14|TRBJ2-7|.|TRBV10-3
CAISTKGVSYEQYF
TGTGCCATCAGTACCAAGGGGGTTTCCTACGAGCAGTACTTC
>.|13|TRBJ2-2|.|TRBV4-1
CASSQDGAGELFF
TGCGCCAGCAGCCAAGATGGAGCCGGGGAGCTGTTTTTT
>.|17|TRBJ2-2|TRBD1|TRBV5-1
CASSSDRPGVGTGELFF
TGCGCCAGCAGCTCGGACAGGCCTGGGGTCGGGACCGGGGAGCTGTTTTTT
>once|17|TRBJ2-3|TRBD2|TRBV5-1
CASSPGLAGGAVDTQYF
TGCGCCAGCAGCCCCGGACTAGCGGGAGGGGCCGTGGATACGCAGTATTTT
>.|12|TRBJ1-1|.|TRBV30
CAWRPGLLEAFF
TGTGCCTGGCGTCCGGGACTGCTTGAAGCTTTCTTT
>.|14|TRBJ2-2|TRBD1|TRBV28
CASRGQLVPGELFF
TGTGCCAGCAGGGGACAGTTAGTCCCCGGGGAGCTGTTTTTT
>.|15|TRBJ1-1|TRBD1|TRBV7-9
CASSLIGAGGTEAFF
TGTGCCAGCAGCTTAATCGGAGCAGGGGGCACTGAAGCTTTCTTT
>.|11|TRBJ1-1|.|TRBV7-2
CASSPITEAFF
TGTGCCAGCAGCCCCATTACTGAAGCTTTCTTT
>few|14|TRBJ2-7|TRBD1|TRBV7-6
CASSWTGGADEQYF
TGTGCCAGCAGCTGGACAGGGGGCGCCGACGAGCAGTACTTC
>once|14|TRBJ1-5|.|TRBV19
CASSMLNRDQPQHF
TGTGCCAGTAGTATGCTGAACAGGGATCAGCCCCAGCATTTT
>.|15|TRBJ1-5|.|TRBV5-1
CASSLDIGGNQPQHF
TGCGCCAGCAGCTTGGATATAGGGGGCAATCAGCCCCAGCATTTT
>.|17|TRBJ2-2|TRBD2|TRBV7-9
CASSLAATSGKTGELFF
TGTGCCAGCAGCTTAGCGGCAACTAGCGGGAAGACCGGGGAGCTGTTTTTT
>.|16|TRBJ2-1|.|TRBV5-6
CASSYLGGRIYNEQFF
TGTGCCAGCAGCTACCTAGGAGGTAGAATTTACAATGAGCAGTTCTTC
>.|18|TRBJ2-1|TRBD2|TRBV9
CASSFLSGTSGSYNEQFF
TGTGCCAGCAGCTTCTTGTCCGGGACTAGCGGGAGTTACAATGAGCAGTTCTTC
>.|15|TRBJ2-5|TRBD1|TRBV2
CASSEARTGRETQYF
TGTGCCAGCAGTGAAGCGCGGACAGGGCGAGAGACCCAGTACTTC
>.|15|TRBJ1-5|.|TRBV10-2
CASTISRQNNQPQHF
TGCGCCAGCACCATATCAAGACAGAACAATCAGCCCCAGCATTTT
>.|13|TRBJ2-7|.|TRBV15
CATSSGSRYEQYF
TGTGCCACCTCATCCGGGAGTCGCTACGAGCAGTACTTC
>.|14|TRBJ2-1|TRBD2|TRBV7-2
CASSPSGAYNEQFF
TGTGCCAGCAGCCCTAGCGGGGCATACAATGAGCAGTTCTTC
>.|15|TRBJ2-7|TRBD2|TRBV5-1
CASSLEAGGFYEQYF
TGCGCCAGCAGCTTGGAGGCGGGAGGGTTCTACGAGCAGTACTTC
>.|14|TRBJ2-7|.|TRBV6-5
CASSWAEDSYEQYF
TGTGCCAGCAGTTGGGCCGAGGACAGCTACGAGCAGTACTTC
>.|13|TRBJ1-1|.|TRBV10-3
CAIREQGNTEAFF
TGTGCCATCAGGGAACAGGGTAACACTGAAGCTTTCTTT